The 28 T cell receptor beta chains below all came from one sample that was sequenced in a study of cytomegalovirus exposure and HLA in healthy donors. It was with 60 Vbeta and 13 Jbeta primers that the PCR ran. Assay used: immunoSEQ multiplex PCR; TCRdb lists only in-frame clones, some missing. Found here are about 110,000 clones, about 76% of them singletons; the top ten hold around 2.2%. The sample consisted of PBMCs. All receptors derive from a woman aged 25 to 39 in good health and CMV-seronegative.

This clone was seen just once. The rearrangement links TRBV2 to TRBJ1-5, with TRBD1 identical over 9 bases. The CDR3 extends over 13 amino acids. V lost 6 bases and J lost 6; bases outside the gene matches: 3. CDR1 is SNHLY, CDR2 FYNNEI, per germline. CDR3 protein: CASRGGQGQPQHF. DNA of the CDR3: TGTGCCAGCAGAGGGGGACAGGGTCAGCCCCAGCATTTT.

This chain links TRBV5-4 with TRBJ2-7; D may be TRBD2 (6 bases). The germline gives CDR1 SGHNT, CDR2 YYREEE (reference sequence). CDR3 size: 14 residues. With 2 bases removed from V and 3 bases from J, the gap between germline ends came to 12 bases. The CDR3 is CASSFAGNIYEQYF. The CDR3 DNA is TGTGCCAGCAGCTTCGCGGGGAACATCTACGAGCAGTACTTC.

This clone was detected once. CDR3 amino acids: CASSLDMVPGVTYEQYF. The CDR3 region has the DNA TGTGCCAGCAGCTTAGATATGGTGCCAGGGGTTACCTACGAGCAGTACTTC. The chain carries TRBV11-2 and TRBJ2-7; possible D gene TRBD1, 6 bases. CDR1 and CDR2 (germline): SGHAT, FQNNGV. V was pared by 0 bases and J by 2 bases, with 17 bases between. This CDR3 is built from 17 residues.

The chain is built from TRBV6-5 and TRBJ2-7, with 7 bases that match TRBD2. The CDR3 is 14 amino acids. The germline CDR1 and CDR2 sequences are MNHEY and SVGAGI. V trimming: 5 bases; J trimming: 2 bases; junction bases outside the gene matches: 6. This CDR3 is CASSPWGGAYEQYF. CDR3 nucleotide sequence: TGTGCCAGCAGTCCCTGGGGGGGGGCCTACGAGCAGTACTTC.

The CDR3 region is CASRAPGSSIHEQFF. The DNA of the CDR3 is TGTGCCAGTAGGGCACCGGGGTCTAGCATCCATGAGCAGTTCTTC. This chain joins TRBV19 and TRBJ2-1; TRBD2 might be the D (5 bases). Trimming took off 6 bases at V and 8 bases at J, with 20 bases between the two ends. The germline V gene encodes CDR1 LNHDA and CDR2 SQIVND (reference sequence). The length of the CDR3 is 15 residues. The whole variable domain, remainder taken from reference TRBV19 and TRBJ2-1, is DGGITQSPKYLFRKEGQNVTLSCEQNLNHDAMYWYRQDPGQGLRLIYYSQIVNDFQKGDIAEGYSVSREKKESFPLTVTSAQKNPTAFYLCASRAPGSSIHEQFFGPGTRLTVL.

This sequence joins TRBV2 and TRBJ1-1; D is uncertain. CDR3 length: 14 residues. V gave up 2 bases and J gave up 3 bases, with 10 bases separating them. The germline gives CDR1 SNHLY, CDR2 FYNNEI. The CDR3 spells CASSETVADTEAFF. CDR3 coding DNA: TGTGCCAGCAGTGAAACGGTTGCGGACACTGAAGCTTTCTTT.

Only one count was recorded for this clone. The J gene is TRBJ2-3, the V gene TRBV29-1; no reliable D call. V was pared by 4 bases and J by 0 bases, with 8 bases between. The CDR3 length is 13 residues. The germline CDR1 and CDR2 sequences are SQVTM and ANQGSEA. The CDR3 DNA sequence: TGCAGCGTTGTTGCGTCAAGCACAGATACGCAGTATTTT. As protein: CSVVASSTDTQYF.

This CDR3 reads CASSLVSGLIRELFF. For the CDR3, the DNA is TGTGCCAGCAGCTTAGTTAGCGGGCTTATCCGGGAGCTGTTTTTT. The chain recombines TRBV7-2 with TRBJ2-2; 7 bases line up with TRBD2. This CDR3 is 15 amino acids long. From germline, CDR1 is SGHTA and CDR2 FQGNSA. V was pared by 1 base and J by 9 bases, with 8 bases of the junction left unmatched.

The chain recombines TRBV30 with TRBJ2-7; 8 positions match TRBD2. This CDR3 region has 14 residues. Per the germline V gene, CDR1 is GTSNPN and CDR2 is SVGIG (reference sequence). With V trimmed by 0 bases and J by 6 bases, 7 bases remained unmatched. CDR3 nucleotides: TGTGCCTGGAGTGTAAATCCGGGACTAGGCGAGCAGTACTTC. This codes for CAWSVNPGLGEQYF. Full variable domain (remainder filled in from reference TRBV30 and TRBJ2-7): SQTIHQWPATLVQPVGSPLSLECTVEGTSNPNLYWYRQAAGRGLQLLFYSVGIGQISSEVPQNLSASRPQDRQFILSSKKLLLSDSGFYLCAWSVNPGLGEQYFGPGTRLTVT.

This chain links TRBV19 with TRBJ2-1; D is unresolved. CDR1 and CDR2 from the germline V gene are LNHDA and SQIVND (reference sequence). V was cut by 3 bases and J by 3 bases, with 12 bases left in between. CDR3 size: 15 residues. The CDR3 loop is CASSMFLGDYNEQFF. The CDR3 DNA sequence: TGTGCCAGTAGTATGTTCCTGGGCGACTACAATGAGCAGTTCTTC. Together with reference TRBV19 and TRBJ2-1, the CDR3 gives the full variable domain: DGGITQSPKYLFRKEGQNVTLSCEQNLNHDAMYWYRQDPGQGLRLIYYSQIVNDFQKGDIAEGYSVSREKKESFPLTVTSAQKNPTAFYLCASSMFLGDYNEQFFGPGTRLTVL.

The J gene is TRBJ2-1, the V gene TRBV10-3, with TRBD2 matching 14 bases. Germline CDR1 reads ENHRY; CDR2 reads SYGVKD. V dropped 10 bases and J dropped 8; count of bases not matched to a gene: 7. The length of the CDR3 is 14 residues. The CDR3 protein is CATGLAGGSYEQFF. The CDR3 nucleotides are TGTGCCACTGGACTAGCGGGAGGATCCTATGAGCAGTTCTTC.

In this sample, this clone turned up a few times. CDR3 DNA: TGTGCCAGCAGCTTGGGAGGGGGCGCTTGGAGCGAGCAGTACTTC. Residues: CASSLGGGAWSEQYF. The rearrangement uses TRBV5-6 and TRBJ2-7, with 7 positions matching TRBD1. The length of the CDR3 is 15 residues. V shed 0 bases and J 6 bases; nucleotides not matched to a gene: 9. The germline V gene has CDR1 SGHDT and CDR2 YYEEEE.

This chain links TRBV7-2 with TRBJ2-5; 7 bases align to TRBD2. Trimming took 0 bases from V and 4 from J; bases not matched to a gene: 5. The CDR3 is 15 residues long. Germline CDR1 is SGHTA and CDR2 is FQGNSA. The CDR3 is CASSLAGGPVETQYF. CDR3 DNA sequence: TGTGCCAGCAGCTTAGCGGGAGGGCCAGTAGAGACCCAGTACTTC.

The chain couples TRBV15 to TRBJ2-1; 10 bases align to TRBD2. V shed 3 bases and J 7 bases; nucleotides not matched to a gene: 9. CDR1 and CDR2 (germline): LNHNV, YYDKDF (reference sequence). The CDR3 runs 16 residues. The CDR3, as DNA: TGTGCCACCAGCAGTCCTTCTAGCGGGAGTGGGAATGAGCAGTTCTTC. Its protein product is CATSSPSSGSGNEQFF.

V gene TRBV7-2 combines with J gene TRBJ2-5; D remains ambiguous. Germline loops: CDR1 SGHTA, CDR2 FQGNSA. The CDR3 sequence is 12 residues long. V lost 0 bases, J lost 5 bases, and 4 bases lay in between. As DNA, the CDR3 is TGTGCCAGCAGCTTAGCCGGTGAGACCCAGTACTTC. Translating it yields CASSLAGETQYF.

V gene TRBV6-5 combines with J gene TRBJ1-1; D is ambiguous. The V gene's germline CDR1 is MNHEY and CDR2 SVGAGI. The CDR3 sequence is 13 residues long. The V end lost 6 bases, the J end lost 0 bases, and 8 bases lay between the germline ends. The CDR3 DNA sequence: TGTGCCAGCAGGCCAGTCTTGAACACTGAAGCTTTCTTT. This translates into CASRPVLNTEAFF.

V usage is TRBV5-5 and J usage is TRBJ1-1; D perhaps matches TRBD1 (5 bases). The CDR3 spans 13 residues. CDR1 SGHKS and CDR2 YYEKEE come from the germline V gene (reference sequence). V lost 4 bases and J lost 2, with 9 bases in between. The DNA for the CDR3 is TGTGCCAGCAGCAGGCGGGGCAACACTGAAGCTTTCTTT. Translating it yields CASSRRGNTEAFF.

The rearrangement uses TRBV13 and TRBJ1-1; 7 nucleotides match TRBD1. CDR1 is PRHDT and CDR2 is FYEKMQ in the germline V gene (reference sequence). This CDR3 is built from 14 residues. J was trimmed by 6 bases and V by 2 bases; bases with no gene match: 6. The CDR3 DNA follows: TGTGCCAGCAGCTTATACAGGGGAACCGCTGAAGCTTTCTTT. Protein: CASSLYRGTAEAFF. The full variable domain, in which reference TRBV13 and TRBJ1-1 provide the parts outside the CDR3, is AAGVIQSPRHLIKEKRETATLKCYPIPRHDTVYWYQQGPGQDPQFLISFYEKMQSDKGSIPDRFSAQQFSDYHSELNMSSLELGDSALYFCASSLYRGTAEAFFGQGTRLTVV.

The V and J genes are TRBV11-2 and TRBJ1-2; 10 bases are shared with TRBD1. This CDR3 is built from 16 residues. Per germline, CDR1 SGHAT and CDR2 FQNNGV. V lost 1 base and J lost 3; bases outside the gene matches: 5. The CDR3 sequence: CASSLAGTGEYYGYTF. CDR3 DNA sequence: TGTGCCAGCAGCTTAGCCGGGACAGGGGAATACTATGGCTACACCTTC.

The chain employs TRBV6-1 and TRBJ2-3; the match to TRBD1 covers 7 bases. Germline V gene data show CDR1 as MNHNS and CDR2 as SASEGT. The CDR3 has 15 residues. The V segment lost 7 bases and the J segment 2 bases; nucleotides outside the gene matches: 9. CDR3 residues: CASTRQGQYTDTQYF. CDR3 nucleotides: TGTGCCAGCACCAGACAGGGACAGTACACAGATACGCAGTATTTT.

The chain employs TRBV5-4 and TRBJ1-2, with 7 nucleotides matching TRBD1. After removal of 4 bases from V and 7 bases from J, the junction contained 10 bases not matched to a gene. The CDR3 length is 14 residues. Germline V gene lookup returns CDR1 SGHNT and CDR2 YYREEE (reference sequence). CDR3 protein: CASSSAKAGGGYTF. The CDR3 nucleotides are TGTGCCAGCAGCAGCGCGAAAGCAGGGGGTGGCTACACCTTC.

The chain links TRBV30 to TRBJ2-7; 8 nucleotides align to TRBD1. CDR1 and CDR2 from the germline V gene are GTSNPN and SVGIG (reference sequence). This CDR3 contains 11 residues. The ends lost 4 bases at V and 13 bases at J; junction bases unmatched: 9. DNA of the CDR3: TGTGCCTGGAATGAGGGGGGACAGGTTTACTTC. Its translation is CAWNEGGQVYF.

V is TRBV7-3 and J is TRBJ2-3, with TRBD2 matching 12 bases. The germline CDR1 and CDR2 sequences are SGHTA and FQGTGA. CDR3 length equals 15 residues. V was clipped by 2 bases and J by 4 bases; unmatched bases: 1. The CDR3 nucleotides read TGTGCCAGCAGCTTAGGACTAGCGGGATCAGATACGCAGTATTTT. This gives the protein CASSLGLAGSDTQYF.

As concerns this clone: The conserved phenylalanine or tryptophan normally closing the CDR3 is absent here, so this likely arose from a read error. CDR3 region: CASSFSANYGYTL. The CDR3, as DNA: TGTGCCAGCAGCTTTTCAGCTAACTATGGCTACACCCTC. The J gene is TRBJ1-2, the V gene TRBV5-4; D unresolved. The CDR3 length is 13 residues. Germline V CDR1 and CDR2: SGHNT, YYREEE (reference sequence). The germline V and J ends were trimmed by 2 bases and 0 bases, with 5 bases remaining between them.

The chain is built from TRBV5-1 and TRBJ1-1; 8 nucleotides agree with TRBD1. The CDR3 is made up of 14 amino acids. V was clipped by 4 bases and J by 11 bases; unmatched bases: 13. CDR1 and CDR2 (germline): SGHRS, YFSETQ. In DNA form, the CDR3 reads TGCGCCAGCAGCACCGGGACAGGCCCTGGGGCCGCTTTCTTT. This encodes CASSTGTGPGAAFF. The whole variable domain, remainder taken from reference TRBV5-1 and TRBJ1-1, is KAGVTQTPRYLIKTRGQQVTLSCSPISGHRSVSWYQQTPGQGLQFLFEYFSETQRNKGNFPGRFSGRQFSNSRSEMNVSTLELGDSALYLCASSTGTGPGAAFFGQGTRLTVV.

V is TRBV6-5 and J is TRBJ1-2; D is perhaps TRBD1 (6 bases). This CDR3 contains 14 residues. Trimming cost V 2 bases and J 7 bases, with 14 bases left between them. Germline CDR1 reads MNHEY; CDR2 reads SVGAGI. CDR3 sequence (DNA): TGTGCCAGCAGTTACGGGGGCCAGGGGTTTGGCTACACCTTC. Translation gives CASSYGGQGFGYTF.

This chain links TRBV18 with TRBJ2-1, with D possibly being TRBD2 (6 bases). V was clipped by 2 bases and J by 9 bases, with 14 bases between them. From germline, CDR1 is KGHSH and CDR2 LQKENI. The CDR3 is 14 amino acids. The CDR3 nucleotides read TGTGCCAGCTCACCAACCGCACGGGAGACTGAGCAGTTCTTC. This sequence encodes CASSPTARETEQFF.

This clone was seen a few times. The chain recombines TRBV2 with TRBJ1-6, with 7 bases matching TRBD1. This CDR3 spans 13 amino acids. The germline V gene encodes CDR1 SNHLY and CDR2 FYNNEI. After removal of 10 bases from V and 9 bases from J, the junction contained 9 bases not matched to a gene. The CDR3 sequence: CATNRGRASPLHF. The CDR3 region has the DNA TGTGCCACTAACAGGGGCCGGGCTTCACCCCTCCACTTT.